Shown below are 10 T cell receptor beta chains from a single sample sequenced in a study of shared clonotypes between healthy human individuals (TCRdb year 2020). Library prep was done by the immunoSEQ multiplex PCR assay. The table comes from immuneACCESS by way of TCRdb, which keeps in-frame sequences with V and J called. Part of the clones is missing from these tables; in studies checked, under half for an unresolved V gene and the rest for unknown reasons. For this sample there are about 670,000 clones; roughly 70% appear just once. The leading ten clones occupy approximately 2% of the sample. Sequences were obtained from memory CD4+ T cells sorted from blood. The cell subset or site label, as the study defines it: CD45RA-negative fraction. Source of these receptors: a woman aged 25-40 years in good health.

V gene TRBV5-1 combines with J gene TRBJ1-6, with 7 bases fitting TRBD1. V trimming: 2 bases; J trimming: 14 bases; junction bases outside the gene matches: 13. The CDR3 totals 15 residues. In germline, CDR1 is SGHRS, CDR2 YFSETQ. The CDR3 protein is CASSLSDRDRSALHF. In nucleotides, the CDR3 is TGCGCCAGCAGCTTATCCGACAGGGATCGGTCGGCCCTCCACTTT.

Worth noting for this clone: Compared with germline, one end of the junction differs, possibly owing to a read error. V is TRBV10-3 and J is TRBJ2-6; D is ambiguous. Germline CDR1 is ENHRY and CDR2 is SYGVKD. The CDR3 extends over 15 amino acids. This CDR3 reads CASSAAALGANVLTF. Here the CDR3 DNA reads TGTGCCAGCAGTGCCGCGGCCTTAGGGGCCAACGTCCTGACTTTC.

The chain is built from TRBV28 and TRBJ2-7, with D possibly being TRBD2 (5 bases). The CDR3 is 15 amino acids. Trimming removed 5 bases at V and 0 bases at J, with 14 bases between. Germline V gives CDR1 MDHEN, CDR2 SYDVKM. The DNA for the CDR3 is TGTGCCAGCAGTCCGCAACGAGGAGGCTCCTACGAGCAGTACTTC. It yields the protein CASSPQRGGSYEQYF. The full variable domain, completed using reference TRBV28 and TRBJ2-7, is DVKVTQSSRYLVKRTGEKVFLECVQDMDHENMFWYRQDPGLGLRLIYFSYDVKMKEKGDIPEGYSVSREKKERFSLILESASTNQTSMYLCASSPQRGGSYEQYFGPGTRLTVT.

The CDR3 sequence is CASTTANRKSQYF. CDR3 sequence (DNA): TGTGCCAGCACAACCGCAAATCGGAAGTCCCAGTACTTC. The chain employs TRBV13 and TRBJ2-5, with D unresolved. The CDR3 runs to 13 residues. Germline assignment: CDR1 PRHDT and CDR2 FYEKMQ (reference sequence). The V gene lost 7 bases and the J gene lost 9 bases, with 18 bases spanning the gap.

The rearrangement links TRBV18 to TRBJ2-5; TRBD1 or TRBD2 may be the D gene (5 bases each). Germline V lookup: CDR1 KGHSH, CDR2 LQKENI. There are 14 residues in the CDR3. V dropped 5 bases and J dropped 1 base, with 11 bases sitting between them. The CDR3 is CASSTGRLQETQYF. The CDR3 DNA sequence: TGTGCCAGCTCAACGGGACGCCTCCAAGAGACCCAGTACTTC.

This clone came up a few times. Additional DNA sequences in this sample encode the identical CDR3. The V gene is TRBV10-1, the J gene TRBJ1-2, with unresolved D. The germline V gene encodes CDR1 WNHNN and CDR2 SYGVQD (reference sequence). The V gene lost 0 bases and the J gene lost 5 bases, with 7 bases spanning the gap. The length of the CDR3 is 13 residues. In nucleotides, the CDR3 is TGCGCCAGCAGTGAGTCGACGGGTTATGGCTACACCTTC. Its protein product is CASSESTGYGYTF.

The J gene is TRBJ2-5, the V gene TRBV9, with 7 bases aligning to TRBD1. Germline V gene lookup returns CDR1 SGDLS and CDR2 YYNGEE. Losses at the gene ends were 2 bases for V and 0 bases for J; bases not matched to a gene: 7. The CDR3 has 16 residues. This chain's CDR3 is CASSVGTANNQETQYF. CDR3 coding DNA: TGTGCCAGCAGCGTGGGGACAGCTAATAACCAAGAGACCCAGTACTTC.

The chain employs TRBV30 and TRBJ2-3; D is ambiguous. Germline V gene data show CDR1 as GTSNPN and CDR2 as SVGIG (reference sequence). V gave up 1 base and J gave up 6 bases, with 14 bases separating them. The length of the CDR3 is 14 residues. Here the CDR3 DNA reads TGTGCCTGGAGTGGTGGGCAGGCGCTGGATACGCAGTATTTT. Amino acids: CAWSGGQALDTQYF.

The chain is built from TRBV28 and TRBJ1-2; D unclear. This CDR3 is built from 15 residues. Germline CDR1 MDHEN, CDR2 SYDVKM. V shed 2 bases and J shed 2 bases, with 12 bases lying between them. CDR3 sequence (DNA): TGTGCCAGCAGTTTAAACTTGGCGGCCAACTATGGCTACACCTTC. Its protein product is CASSLNLAANYGYTF.

This chain links TRBV5-1 with TRBJ1-2; D call uncertain. Germline CDR1 SGHRS, CDR2 YFSETQ. Trimming pared 0 bases from V and 2 bases from J, leaving 5 bases between. The CDR3 consists of 13 residues. The chain's CDR3 is CASSLVQNYGYTF. The CDR3 DNA reads as TGCGCCAGCAGCTTGGTGCAAAACTATGGCTACACCTTC.